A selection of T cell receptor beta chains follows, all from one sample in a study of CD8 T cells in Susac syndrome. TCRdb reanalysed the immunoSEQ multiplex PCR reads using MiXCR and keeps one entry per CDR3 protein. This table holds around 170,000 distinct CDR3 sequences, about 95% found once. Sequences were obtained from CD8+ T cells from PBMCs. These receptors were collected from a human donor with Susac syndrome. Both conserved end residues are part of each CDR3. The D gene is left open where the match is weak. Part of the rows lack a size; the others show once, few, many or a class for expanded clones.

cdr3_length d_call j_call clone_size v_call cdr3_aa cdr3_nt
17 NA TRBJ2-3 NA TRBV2 CASSEARLQGYTDTQYF TGTGCCAGCAGTGAAGCGAGACTGCAGGGGTACACAGATACGCAGTATTTT
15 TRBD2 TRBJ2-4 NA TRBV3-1 CASSQETSRKNIQYF TGTGCCAGCAGCCAGGAGACTAGCCGAAAAAACATTCAGTACTTC
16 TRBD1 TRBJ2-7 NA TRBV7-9 CASSHQTGTGVDEQYF TGTGCCAGCAGCCACCAAACCGGGACAGGGGTCGACGAGCAGTACTTC
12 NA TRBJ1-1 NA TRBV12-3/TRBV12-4 CASTGPGTEAFF TGTGCCAGCACCGGGCCCGGGACAGAAGCTTTCTTT
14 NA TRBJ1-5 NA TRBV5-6 CASMLGVNNQPQHF TGTGCCAGCATGCTCGGGGTGAACAATCAGCCCCAGCATTTT
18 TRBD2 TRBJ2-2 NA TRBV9 CASSAGPTSGKRSGELFF TGTGCCAGCAGCGCCGGTCCAACTAGCGGGAAAAGATCCGGGGAGCTGTTTTTT
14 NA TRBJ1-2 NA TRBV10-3 CAISKQEDNYGYTF TGTGCCATCAGTAAACAGGAAGATAACTATGGCTACACCTTC
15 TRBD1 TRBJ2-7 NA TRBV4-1 CASSQFSTGVYEQYF TGCGCCAGCAGCCAATTCTCGACAGGGGTCTACGAGCAGTACTTC
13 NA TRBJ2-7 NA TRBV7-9 CASSPGPRHEQYF TGTGCCAGCAGCCCCGGGCCCCGCCACGAGCAGTACTTC
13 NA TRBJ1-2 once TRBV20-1 CSARDEGGYGYTF TGCAGTGCTAGAGATGAGGGGGGATATGGCTACACCTTC
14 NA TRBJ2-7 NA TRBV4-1 CASSQVIPSDVAIF TGCGCCAGCAGCCAAGTCATACCGTCGGACGTAGCTATTTTC
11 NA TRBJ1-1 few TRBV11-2 CASSLQGEAFF TGTGCCAGCAGCTTACAGGGTGAAGCTTTCTTT
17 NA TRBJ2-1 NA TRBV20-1 CSASPPLLARIYNEQFF TGCAGTGCTAGCCCTCCACTCCTAGCCCGAATTTACAATGAGCAGTTCTTC
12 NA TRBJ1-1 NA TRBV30 CAWSRGRTEAFF TGTGCCTGGAGTAGAGGGAGAACTGAAGCTTTCTTT
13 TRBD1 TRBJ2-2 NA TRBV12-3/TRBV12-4 CASSTGGTGELFF TGTGCCAGCAGCACAGGGGGCACCGGGGAGCTGTTTTTT
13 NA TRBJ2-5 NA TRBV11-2 CASTPFVQETQYF TGTGCCAGCACCCCGTTCGTACAGGAGACCCAGTACTTC
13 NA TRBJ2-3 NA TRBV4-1 CASSQVLADTQYF TGCGCCAGCAGCCAAGTATTGGCAGATACGCAGTATTTT
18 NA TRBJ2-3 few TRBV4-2 CASSHEPETATSTDTQYF TGTGCCAGCAGCCACGAACCCGAGACAGCTACTAGCACAGATACGCAGTATTTT
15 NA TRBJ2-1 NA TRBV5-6 CASSLDPGEEGEQFF TGTGCCAGCAGCTTGGATCCGGGAGAAGAGGGTGAGCAGTTCTTC
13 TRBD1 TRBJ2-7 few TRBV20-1 CSARDRGGYEQYF TGCAGTGCCAGGGACAGGGGGGGCTACGAGCAGTACTTC
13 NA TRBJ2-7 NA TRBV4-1 CASSQDLPFAQYF TGCGCCAGCAGCCAAGATCTTCCCTTTGCGCAGTACTTC
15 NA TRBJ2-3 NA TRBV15 CATSTRNLGTDTQYF TGTGCCACCAGCACCCGGAATCTCGGCACAGATACGCAGTATTTT
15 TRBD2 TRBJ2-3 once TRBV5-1 CASSSLAGEADTQYF TGCGCCAGCAGCAGCTTAGCGGGGGAGGCAGATACGCAGTATTTT
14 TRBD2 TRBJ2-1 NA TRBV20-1 CSAKIAGGYNEQFF TGCAGTGCTAAGATAGCGGGAGGGTACAATGAGCAGTTCTTC
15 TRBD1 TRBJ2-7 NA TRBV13 CASSPGGTGTYEQYF TGTGCCAGCAGCCCTGGGGGGACAGGGACCTACGAGCAGTACTTC
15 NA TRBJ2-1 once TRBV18 CASSQGRWSYNEQFF TGTGCCAGCTCACAGGGTAGGTGGTCCTACAATGAGCAGTTCTTC
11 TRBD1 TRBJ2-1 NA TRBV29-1 CSGTGGNEQFF TGCAGCGGAACAGGGGGCAATGAGCAGTTCTTC
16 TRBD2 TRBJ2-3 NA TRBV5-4 CASSGGFSGGTDTQYF TGTGCCAGCAGCGGCGGCTTTAGCGGGGGCACAGATACGCAGTATTTT
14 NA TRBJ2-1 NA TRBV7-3 CASSLGGKGNEQFF TGTGCCAGCAGCTTAGGTGGGAAGGGCAATGAGCAGTTCTTC
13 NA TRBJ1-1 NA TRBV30 CAWSVFAGTEAFF TGTGCCTGGAGTGTTTTCGCGGGGACTGAAGCTTTCTTT
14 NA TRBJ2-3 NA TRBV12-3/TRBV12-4 CASSLRAGRDTQYF TGTGCCAGCAGTTTGAGGGCCGGACGAGATACGCAGTATTTT
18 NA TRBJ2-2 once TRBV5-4 CASSLVPLAPSNTGELFF TGTGCCAGCAGCTTGGTTCCCCTAGCCCCTTCGAACACCGGGGAGCTGTTTTTT
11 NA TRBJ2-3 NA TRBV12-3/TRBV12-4 CASRVADTQYF TGTGCCAGTCGAGTGGCCGATACGCAGTATTTT
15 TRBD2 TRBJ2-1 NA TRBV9 CASSAGGLADDEQFF TGTGCCAGCAGCGCGGGGGGACTAGCGGACGATGAGCAGTTCTTC
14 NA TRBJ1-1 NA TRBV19 CASLSRTGNTEAFF TGTGCCAGCCTCAGTAGGACGGGGAACACTGAAGCTTTCTTT
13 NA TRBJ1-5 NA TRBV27 CASSVDSGQPQHF TGTGCCAGCAGTGTGGACAGCGGCCAGCCCCAGCATTTT
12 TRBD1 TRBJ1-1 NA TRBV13 CASSLLQGEAFF TGTGCCAGCAGCTTATTACAGGGGGAAGCTTTCTTT
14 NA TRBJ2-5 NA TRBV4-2 CASSQDRRQETQYF TGTGCCAGCAGCCAAGACAGGCGGCAAGAGACCCAGTACTTC